This is a list of T cell receptor beta chains from one sample in a study of T cell responses to AZD1222 COVID-19 vaccine. Using immunoSEQ multiplex PCR, the repertoire was profiled, and TCRdb retains in-frame clones only, with some absent. The sample lists about 180,000 clones, about nine tenths occurring once. Source: peripheral blood, taken 28 days after the second AZD1222 dose. Every receptor here comes from an adult who received the AZD1222 COVID-19 vaccine. The CDR3 runs from the conserved cysteine through the conserved F or W. D genes are given only for firm matches. Clone size is given for some rows only: seen once, a few or many times, or a class if the clone is expanded.

TRBV6-6	TRBJ1-1	.	once	CAIVGQLNTEAFF	TGTGCCATAGTAGGACAACTGAACACTGAAGCTTTCTTT
TRBV2	TRBJ1-5	.	.	CASSVQVYQPQHF	TGTGCCAGCAGTGTACAGGTTTATCAGCCCCAGCATTTT
TRBV5-1	TRBJ2-2	TRBD1	.	CASSIQTGGPGELFF	TGCGCCAGCAGCATCCAGACAGGGGGGCCCGGGGAGCTGTTTTTT
TRBV4-1	TRBJ1-5	TRBD1	once	CASSLGTAGSQPQHF	TGCGCCAGCAGCCTCGGGACAGCTGGAAGTCAGCCCCAGCATTTT
TRBV30	TRBJ1-6	.	.	CAWQIVDNSPLHF	TGTGCCTGGCAGATAGTGGACAATTCACCCCTCCACTTT
TRBV3-1/TRBV3-2	TRBJ1-5	TRBD1	.	CASSPGPFRQGKNQPQHF	TGTGCCAGCAGCCCCGGACCTTTTAGACAGGGAAAGAATCAGCCCCAGCATTTT
TRBV18	TRBJ2-7	TRBD2	.	CASSPGGGPYEQYF	TGTGCCAGCTCACCGGGCGGGGGTCCCTACGAGCAGTACTTC
TRBV19	TRBJ1-5	.	once	CASSRGWDQPQHF	TGTGCCAGTAGTAGGGGGTGGGATCAGCCCCAGCATTTT
TRBV2	TRBJ1-1	.	.	CASGREWGSGTEAFF	TGTGCCAGCGGGCGAGAATGGGGGTCCGGTACTGAAGCTTTCTTT
TRBV6-2/TRBV6-3	TRBJ1-1	TRBD1	.	CASSSGQMNTEAFF	TGTGCCAGCAGTTCGGGACAGATGAACACTGAAGCTTTCTTT
TRBV5-4	TRBJ2-2	.	.	CASSPPNTGELFF	TGTGCCAGCAGCCCGCCTAACACCGGGGAGCTGTTTTTT
TRBV4-3	TRBJ2-7	.	.	CASSQGPAYEQYF	TGCGCCAGCAGCCAGGGACCCGCCTACGAGCAGTACTTC
TRBV11-2	TRBJ2-5	.	.	CASSNLRGRPGETQYF	TGTGCCAGCAGCAATCTCCGGGGGCGGCCGGGAGAGACCCAGTACTTC
TRBV3-1/TRBV3-2	TRBJ2-2	.	.	CASSQRSANTGELFF	TGTGCCAGCAGCCAAAGAAGCGCGAACACCGGGGAGCTGTTTTTT
TRBV11-2	TRBJ1-5	.	.	CASSLGINQPQHF	TGTGCCAGCAGCTTAGGAATAAATCAGCCCCAGCATTTT
TRBV2	TRBJ1-4	.	.	CASSDSTENEKLFF	TGTGCCAGCAGTGATTCGACAGAGAATGAAAAACTGTTTTTT
TRBV11-2	TRBJ1-4	.	.	CASSLDRASEKLFF	TGTGCCAGCAGCTTAGATAGGGCCTCCGAAAAACTGTTTTTT
TRBV10-1	TRBJ2-2	TRBD2	once	CASAAGGQSGELFF	TGCGCCAGCGCGGCGGGAGGGCAATCCGGGGAGCTGTTTTTT
TRBV12-5	TRBJ1-1	.	.	CASGLANTEAFF	TGTGCTAGTGGTTTAGCGAACACTGAAGCTTTCTTT
TRBV30	TRBJ1-2	.	.	CAWSVMGAQDGYTF	TGTGCCTGGAGTGTGATGGGGGCGCAGGATGGCTACACCTTC
TRBV6-2/TRBV6-3	TRBJ1-3	TRBD1	.	CASSRPGQASGNTIYF	TGTGCCAGCAGCCGACCTGGACAGGCCTCTGGAAACACCATATATTTT
TRBV19	TRBJ2-7	.	.	CASSLVRNPYEQYF	TGTGCCAGTAGTTTAGTCCGGAATCCCTACGAGCAGTACTTC
TRBV4-3	TRBJ2-1	TRBD1	.	CASSQGSGQAPSYNEQFF	TGCGCCAGCAGCCAAGGGTCAGGACAGGCCCCGTCCTACAATGAGCAGTTCTTC
TRBV18	TRBJ1-5	.	.	CASSPGTSAGNQPQHF	TGTGCCAGCTCACCCGGTACCTCCGCGGGCAATCAGCCCCAGCATTTT
TRBV4-1	TRBJ2-3	TRBD2	.	CASSQDRRGADTQYF	TGCGCCAGCAGCCAAGATCGGCGGGGGGCAGATACGCAGTATTTT
TRBV7-9	TRBJ2-7	TRBD2	.	CASSGLAGEQYF	TGTGCCAGCAGTGGACTAGCTGGCGAGCAGTACTTC
TRBV27	TRBJ1-6	.	.	CASSLSRNSPLHF	TGTGCCAGCAGTTTATCCCGCAATTCACCCCTCCACTTT
TRBV10-2	TRBJ2-7	TRBD1	.	CASRERQGPDEQYF	TGCGCCAGCAGGGAACGACAGGGGCCAGACGAGCAGTACTTC
TRBV10-2	TRBJ1-1	.	.	CASKRPRDTEAFF	TGCGCCAGCAAACGACCCCGAGACACTGAAGCTTTCTTT
TRBV30	TRBJ1-1	.	.	CAWSVGTSEAFF	TGTGCCTGGAGTGTAGGGACGTCTGAAGCTTTCTTT
TRBV28	TRBJ1-3	.	.	CASSLVQEGSTIYF	TGTGCCAGCAGTTTAGTTCAGGAGGGAAGCACCATATATTTT
TRBV6-5	TRBJ2-7	TRBD2	.	CASSIGAGRGYEQYF	TGTGCCAGCAGTATCGGAGCGGGGAGGGGCTACGAGCAGTACTTC
TRBV7-3	TRBJ2-2	TRBD2	.	CASSLGLAGELFF	TGTGCCAGCAGCTTAGGACTAGCAGGGGAGCTGTTTTTT
TRBV12-3/TRBV12-4	TRBJ1-4	.	.	CASSYREKLFF	TGTGCCAGCAGTTACAGAGAAAAACTGTTTTTT
TRBV7-8	TRBJ2-7	TRBD2	once	CASSLAGGDYEQYF	TGTGCCAGCAGCTTAGCGGGGGGGGACTACGAGCAGTACTTC
TRBV10-3	TRBJ2-1	.	.	CATQDHYNEQFF	TGTGCCACCCAGGACCATTACAATGAGCAGTTCTTC
TRBV7-2	TRBJ2-1	.	.	CASTPDGGSYNEQFF	TGTGCCAGCACCCCGGACGGGGGATCCTACAATGAGCAGTTCTTC
TRBV4-1	TRBJ1-4	.	once	CASSQVVKSGANEKLFF	TGCGCCAGCAGCCAAGTAGTGAAATCCGGTGCTAATGAAAAACTGTTTTTT
TRBV30	TRBJ1-1	.	.	CAWTDFTENTEAFF	TGTGCCTGGACCGACTTTACAGAGAACACTGAAGCTTTCTTT
TRBV5-4	TRBJ2-5	.	.	CASSSAGVETQYF	TGTGCCAGCAGCTCGGCAGGGGTAGAGACCCAGTACTTC